The rows below give T cell receptor beta chains drawn from one sample of a study of control samples from healthy donors and cancer patients. Profiling relied on immunoSEQ multiplex PCR, and the TCRdb table lists in-frame clones only, not all of them. The table lists approximately 100,000 clones, around nine tenths of them singletons. The material sequenced was blood. The receptors originated from a man aged 30 to 45 in good health. The CDR3 runs from the conserved cysteine through the conserved F or W. The D gene is left open where the match is weak. The size entry is marked missing in some rows and otherwise reads once, few, many or a size class.

J | D | size | V | CDR3 | DNA
TRBJ2-3 | TRBD2 | NA | TRBV6-2/TRBV6-3 | CASSFLAGSPTDTQYF | TGTGCCAGCAGTTTCCTAGCGGGGTCCCCTACAGATACGCAGTATTTT
TRBJ1-2 | NA | NA | TRBV3-1/TRBV3-2 | CASSHYGGGQNYGYTF | TGTGCCAGCAGCCACTACGGAGGGGGGCAGAACTATGGCTACACCTTC
TRBJ2-5 | TRBD2 | NA | TRBV5-4 | CASSLAVSGGAETQYF | TGTGCCAGCAGCTTGGCAGTTAGCGGGGGGGCGGAGACCCAGTACTTC
TRBJ1-3 | NA | NA | TRBV6-5 | CASSWGREGNTIYF | TGTGCCAGCAGTTGGGGACGGGAAGGAAACACCATATATTTT
TRBJ1-2 | NA | NA | TRBV7-8 | CASSLVEGGDYGYTF | TGTGCCAGCAGCTTAGTCGAGGGGGGCGACTATGGCTACACCTTC
TRBJ2-7 | NA | NA | TRBV10-1 | CASSRKEDEQYF | TGCGCCAGCAGTCGAAAGGAGGACGAGCAGTACTTC
TRBJ2-7 | TRBD1 | NA | TRBV6-5 | CASKEYRGMREQYF | TGTGCCAGCAAAGAATACAGGGGTATGAGAGAGCAGTACTTC
TRBJ1-2 | NA | NA | TRBV30 | CAWSGKGGYGYTF | TGTGCCTGGAGTGGGAAGGGAGGGTATGGCTACACCTTC
TRBJ2-1 | NA | once | TRBV29-1 | CSVEENGAGDEQFF | TGCAGCGTTGAAGAAAATGGGGCAGGGGATGAGCAGTTCTTC
TRBJ2-2 | NA | NA | TRBV5-4 | CASSGGGPGELFF | TGTGCCAGCAGCGGAGGAGGGCCCGGGGAGCTGTTTTTT
TRBJ2-1 | NA | NA | TRBV14 | CASSQAGVGYNEQFF | TGTGCCAGCAGCCAAGCAGGGGTAGGATACAATGAGCAGTTCTTC
TRBJ1-2 | TRBD1 | once | TRBV9 | CASSAKGTGYGYTF | TGTGCCAGCAGCGCAAAAGGGACAGGGTATGGCTACACCTTC
TRBJ2-6 | NA | NA | TRBV3-1/TRBV3-2 | CASSTIAVSGANVLTF | TGTGCCAGCAGCACGATTGCAGTCTCTGGGGCCAACGTCCTGACTTTC
TRBJ2-1 | TRBD1 | NA | TRBV11-3 | CASSLPGTGENEQFF | TGTGCCAGCAGCCTCCCCGGGACAGGGGAGAATGAGCAGTTCTTC
TRBJ2-1 | TRBD1 | NA | TRBV19 | CASKGASTGFDEQFF | TGTGCCAGTAAGGGAGCGTCGACAGGGTTCGATGAGCAGTTCTTC
TRBJ2-1 | TRBD2 | NA | TRBV6-4 | CASSELAGDRINEQFF | TGTGCCAGCAGTGAACTAGCGGGAGATCGAATCAATGAGCAGTTCTTC
TRBJ1-2 | TRBD1 | NA | TRBV27 | CASKTSGTGLYGYTF | TGTGCCAGCAAAACATCCGGGACAGGACTCTATGGCTACACCTTC
TRBJ2-2 | NA | NA | TRBV2 | CASSRTANTGELFF | TGTGCCAGCAGTCGGACAGCGAACACCGGGGAGCTGTTTTTT
TRBJ2-3 | NA | NA | TRBV6-2/TRBV6-3 | CASSGGLGEADTQYF | TGTGCCAGCAGTGGGGGGCTAGGGGAGGCAGATACGCAGTATTTT
TRBJ1-2 | NA | NA | TRBV9 | CASRRLEVPRF | TGTGCCAGCAGAAGGTTGGAGGTCCCACGTTTC
TRBJ1-1 | TRBD1 | many | TRBV5-4 | CASSPTGGRNTEAFF | TGTGCCAGCAGTCCCACAGGGGGCAGGAACACTGAAGCTTTCTTT
TRBJ1-4 | NA | NA | TRBV18 | CASSQGANEKLFF | TGTGCCAGCTCACAGGGGGCTAATGAAAAACTGTTTTTT
TRBJ1-4 | NA | NA | TRBV28 | CASSRPGQGANEKLFF | TGTGCCAGCAGCCGCCCGGGGCAGGGAGCTAATGAAAAACTGTTTTTT
TRBJ2-2 | NA | NA | TRBV6-4 | CASSDSGGSNTGELFF | TGTGCCAGCAGTGACTCCGGCGGGTCGAACACCGGGGAGCTGTTTTTT
TRBJ1-2 | NA | once | TRBV6-5 | CASSYTPQGQNYGYTF | TGTGCCAGCAGTTACACGCCCCAGGGACAAAACTATGGCTACACCTTC
TRBJ2-2 | TRBD1 | NA | TRBV7-3 | CASSYTRDRANTGELFF | TGTGCCAGCAGCTATACCCGGGACAGAGCGAACACCGGGGAGCTGTTTTTT
TRBJ2-7 | NA | NA | TRBV5-6 | CASSLAVYAEYEQYF | TGTGCCAGCAGCTTGGCCGTTTATGCAGAGTACGAGCAGTACTTC
TRBJ2-5 | NA | NA | TRBV4-1 | CASSQGGAETQYF | TGCGCCAGCAGCCAAGGCGGGGCGGAGACCCAGTACTTC
TRBJ1-4 | NA | NA | TRBV30 | CAWSVRGASLATNEKLFF | TGTGCCTGGAGTGTACGGGGGGCCAGTCTTGCAACTAATGAAAAACTGTTTTTT
TRBJ1-1 | NA | NA | TRBV9 | CASSKRWGKNTEAFF | TGTGCCAGCAGCAAGAGGTGGGGAAAGAACACTGAAGCTTTCTTT
TRBJ1-5 | TRBD1 | NA | TRBV19 | CASSEDRGRDQPQHF | TGTGCCAGTAGTGAAGACAGGGGGAGGGATCAGCCCCAGCATTTT
TRBJ2-1 | TRBD1 | NA | TRBV5-1 | CASSLGGQGGNEQFF | TGCGCCAGCAGCTTGGGGGGACAGGGAGGGAATGAGCAGTTCTTC
TRBJ1-5 | NA | NA | TRBV29-1 | CSVVDSGMGNQPQHF | TGCAGCGTTGTGGACTCGGGCATGGGCAACCAGCCCCAGCATTTT
TRBJ2-1 | NA | NA | TRBV6-4 | CASSESVASYNEQFF | TGTGCCAGCAGTGAGAGCGTGGCCTCCTACAATGAGCAGTTCTTC
TRBJ2-2 | NA | NA | TRBV6-5 | CASSYSRFGAGELFF | TGTGCCAGCAGTTACTCTAGATTCGGGGCCGGGGAGCTGTTTTTT
TRBJ1-4 | NA | NA | TRBV28 | CASYTGINEKLFF | TGTGCCAGTTATACAGGGATAAATGAAAAACTGTTTTTT
TRBJ1-2 | NA | NA | TRBV27 | CASSSRQAFYGYTF | TGTGCCAGCAGTTCCCGACAGGCCTTCTATGGCTACACCTTC
TRBJ1-1 | TRBD1 | NA | TRBV30 | CAWDTGQGTEAFF | TGTGCCTGGGACACAGGACAGGGCACTGAAGCTTTCTTT
TRBJ1-2 | TRBD1 | once | TRBV7-3 | CASSRQGNYGYTF | TGTGCCAGCAGCAGACAGGGGAACTATGGCTACACCTTC
TRBJ1-1 | NA | NA | TRBV19 | CASISPGHPNTEAFF | TGTGCCAGTATTTCACCGGGACACCCGAACACTGAAGCTTTCTTT
TRBJ1-1 | TRBD1 | NA | TRBV4-1 | CASSQADREKGEAFF | TGCGCCAGCAGCCAGGCCGACAGGGAAAAGGGGGAAGCTTTCTTT
TRBJ1-5 | TRBD1 | NA | TRBV28 | CASSTGTGGDQPQHF | TGTGCCAGCAGTACCGGGACAGGGGGAGATCAGCCCCAGCATTTT
TRBJ2-7 | TRBD2 | NA | TRBV11-2 | CASSSIRGGGRTYEQYF | TGTGCCAGCAGCTCTATCAGGGGCGGGGGGAGGACCTACGAGCAGTACTTC
TRBJ1-2 | TRBD1 | NA | TRBV28 | CASSEGAVRGDYGYTF | TGTGCCAGCAGCGAGGGGGCTGTTAGGGGCGACTATGGCTACACCTTC
TRBJ1-2 | NA | once | TRBV18 | CASSPSTETYGYTF | TGTGCCAGCTCACCATCCACAGAGACTTATGGCTACACCTTC
TRBJ2-1 | TRBD1 | NA | TRBV5-1 | CASSSGQGALQFF | TGCGCCAGCAGCTCGGGACAGGGGGCCTTGCAGTTCTTC
TRBJ2-7 | TRBD2 | NA | TRBV4-1 | CASSLRGTSTYEQYF | TGCGCCAGCAGCCTAAGGGGGACTAGCACCTACGAGCAGTACTTC
TRBJ1-1 | NA | NA | TRBV28 | CAVRGGDSAFF | TGTGCCGTGCGGGGAGGGGATTCGGCTTTCTTT
TRBJ2-7 | NA | NA | TRBV28 | CASSLTGSLLYEQYF | TGTGCCAGCAGCTTAACAGGGTCGCTGCTTTACGAGCAGTACTTC
TRBJ1-3 | NA | NA | TRBV11-2 | CASSFSWAGNTIYF | TGTGCCAGCAGCTTCAGTTGGGCTGGAAACACCATATATTTT
TRBJ2-1 | NA | NA | TRBV4-1 | CASSLDRSYNEQFF | TGCGCCAGCAGCCTCGACAGGTCCTACAATGAGCAGTTCTTC